The entry that follows covers one T cell receptor beta chain sequence. Antigen unknown. This record belongs to a study of cytomegalovirus exposure and HLA in healthy donors. The CDR3 covers 14 residues. Study findings and constraints: Later analysis revealed greater clonal expansion in HLA-associated TCR beta chains than in equally common others. Researchers reported in a later analysis that a missense DCLRE1C variant was tied to TCR beta V- and J-gene trimming. Among donors in an Asian-associated ancestry cluster, a later analysis reportedly found fewer N-insertions than the approximately 700-donor mean. Earlier results showed most TCR beta V segments being productive about 87% or about 30% of the time.

With 60 Vbeta and 13 Jbeta primers, the PCR was carried out. Profiled with immunoSEQ multiplex PCR; TCRdb holds only in-frame clones, not every one. The sample carries about 94,000 clones, around 77% recorded once. V gene TRBV7-5 combines with J gene TRBJ1-2; the table names TRBD1, a call not compared with the DNA. TRBV7-5 has pseudogene status. The TCR sequence derives from a man younger than 40 in good health and CMV-seronegative. Sequenced sample: PBMCs. CDR3 DNA sequence: TGTGCCAGAAGCTTAGCTTTCGACAGATATGGCTACACCTTC. Protein sequence: CARSLAFDRYGYTF.